The clone carrying this T cell receptor beta chain came up a few times. Its antigen is as yet unknown. The data originate from a study of early T cells in non-severe SARS-CoV-2 infection. Study-wide results and caveats: CD4 and private specificities were missed by VDJdb matching, which favored anti-spike CD8 responses.

CDR3 length equals 13 residues. Germline assignment: CDR1 MDHEN and CDR2 SYDVKM. Losses at the gene ends were 10 bases for V and 2 bases for J; bases not matched to a gene: 8. Unique molecular identifiers were attached to individual cDNA molecules. Each CDR3 protein gets one entry after TCRdb re-called the 5' RACE reads with MiXCR. The sample records around 68,000 distinct CDR3 sequences, about 12% being singletons. This clonotype originated in an adult who was a healthcare worker with PCR-confirmed SARS-CoV-2 infection or an uninfected control (not recorded which). Sequencing was performed on whole blood, taken at baseline. V and J are TRBV28 and TRBJ2-7; 7 bases line up with TRBD1. This CDR3 reads CATEGQPTYEQYF. For the CDR3, the DNA is TGTGCCACCGAGGGACAGCCCACCTACGAGCAGTACTTC.